The 2 T cell receptor beta chains below come from one sample, sequenced in a study. Assay used: immunoSEQ multiplex PCR; TCRdb lists only in-frame clones, some missing. This table has 60,000 to 85,000 clones, roughly 95% appearing once. Sequencing used PBMCs. The receptors stem from a man aged 35 to 55 with rheumatoid arthritis.

The chain combines TRBV2 with TRBJ2-7; TRBD2 matches 14 bases. The CDR3 length is 15 residues. Looked up from germline, CDR1 is SNHLY and CDR2 is FYNNEI. V dropped 8 bases and J dropped 2; count of bases not matched to a gene: 5. This CDR3 reads CASEGTSGSAYEQYF. In DNA, the CDR3 is TGTGCCAGCGAAGGGACTAGCGGGAGTGCCTACGAGCAGTACTTC.

V gene TRBV6-5 combines with J gene TRBJ1-2; 7 positions agree with TRBD1. The V and J ends lost 4 bases and 3 bases, in that order; junction bases with no gene match: 8. CDR3 length: 15 amino acids. Germline loops: CDR1 MNHEY, CDR2 SVGAGI. The DNA of the CDR3 is TGTGCCAGCAGTTTTAACAGGGGAGTGGACTATGGCTACACCTTC. Residues: CASSFNRGVDYGYTF.